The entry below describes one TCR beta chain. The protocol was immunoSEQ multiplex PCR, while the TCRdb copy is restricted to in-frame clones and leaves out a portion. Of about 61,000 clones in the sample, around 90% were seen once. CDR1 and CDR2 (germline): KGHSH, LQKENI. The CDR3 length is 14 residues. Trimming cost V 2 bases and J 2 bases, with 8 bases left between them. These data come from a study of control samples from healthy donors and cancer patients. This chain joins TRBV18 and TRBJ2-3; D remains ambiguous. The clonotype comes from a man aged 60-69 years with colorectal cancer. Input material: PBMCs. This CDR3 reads CASSPIPVTDTQYF. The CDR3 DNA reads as TGTGCCAGCTCACCAATCCCGGTCACAGATACGCAGTATTTT.